The clone carrying this TCR beta chain appeared once. Other DNA sequences of this sample code for an identical CDR3. This table comes from immunoSEQ multiplex PCR, and its TCRdb copy is limited to in-frame clones, with some not included. The sample includes more than 13,000 clones, roughly nine tenths of them seen just once. This sample was taken from a study of blood T cell repertoires in COVID-19. Study information: Collection of acute and convalescent COVID-19 samples took place in the United States, Italy and Spain. From T cells, B-cell-depleted T cells, or PBMCs came the material, which was cDNA or gDNA.

The V gene end was trimmed by 7 bases and the J gene end by 5 bases; junction bases not matched to a gene: 5. The length of the CDR3 is 13 residues. Germline CDR1 and CDR2: KGHDR and SFDVKD. The gene calls are TRBV24-1 and TRBJ2-5; 8 positions match TRBD2. The TCR originated in a woman aged 70-85 years in a cohort sampled during active or convalescent COVID-19. The sample comprised peripheral blood. CDR3 sequence (DNA): TGTGCCACCAGCCCGGGAGGGGTGGAGACCCAGTACTTC. This gives the protein CATSPGGVETQYF.